Following are 5 T cell receptor beta chains from one sample sequenced in a study of cytomegalovirus exposure and HLA in healthy donors. With 60 Vbeta and 13 Jbeta primers, the PCR was carried out. The method was immunoSEQ multiplex PCR; TCRdb's version includes in-frame clones alone and lacks a portion of them. The sample carries fewer than 200,000 clones, 80% recorded once. The sequencing input was PBMCs. The receptors here all came from a woman in her 50s in good health and CMV-seropositive.

A few counts support this clone. V and J are TRBV4-1 and TRBJ1-4; D may be TRBD1 (6 bases). The CDR3 runs to 15 residues. V lost 0 bases, J lost 5 bases, and 10 bases lay in between. CDR1 is MGHRA, CDR2 YSYEKL, per germline. Written as DNA, the CDR3 is TGCGCCAGCAGCCAAGATCAGGGGCGGAATGAAAAACTGTTTTTT. Amino acid sequence: CASSQDQGRNEKLFF.

The genes are TRBV2 and TRBJ1-5, with D possibly being TRBD1 (5 bases). CDR3 size: 14 residues. V was shortened by 5 bases and J by 3 bases, with 11 bases between the two germline ends. Germline assignment: CDR1 SNHLY and CDR2 FYNNEI. CDR3 in DNA: TGTGCCAGCAGTTCAGGGCCAGCCAATCAGCCCCAGCATTTT. Translating it yields CASSSGPANQPQHF.

The rearrangement uses TRBV5-4 and TRBJ2-3; D possibly corresponds to TRBD2 (6 bases). CDR1 is SGHNT, CDR2 YYREEE, per germline (reference sequence). This CDR3 region has 15 residues. V was trimmed by 1 base and J by 4 bases, leaving 13 bases between them. This CDR3 is CASSLSAPGADTQYF. In DNA form, the CDR3 reads TGTGCCAGCAGCTTGTCGGCGCCGGGGGCAGATACGCAGTATTTT.

V is TRBV4-1 and J is TRBJ2-3, with TRBD2 matching 8 bases. The germline V gene encodes CDR1 MGHRA and CDR2 YSYEKL. Trimming cost V 2 bases and J 5 bases; bases outside gene matches: 9. This CDR3 region has 16 residues. The CDR3 sequence is CASSQSEREMGDTQYF. CDR3 DNA sequence: TGCGCCAGCAGCCAAAGTGAGCGGGAGATGGGAGATACGCAGTATTTT.

The V and J genes are TRBV7-2 and TRBJ1-2; no firm D call. CDR1 is SGHTA and CDR2 is FQGNSA in the germline V gene. This CDR3 has 15 residues. V lost 1 base, J lost 2 bases, and 11 bases lay in between. The CDR3, as DNA: TGTGCCAGCAGCTTAGTAGAGGGCCCCAACTATGGCTACACCTTC. Amino acid sequence: CASSLVEGPNYGYTF.